This TCR beta chain was found in a study of T cells after yellow fever vaccination. General study findings and limits: The study re-detected most primary-vaccination clones after the booster (nearly 97% CD4, roughly 90% CD8).

This clonotype was detected many times. Its antigen remains unknown. TCRdb fed the 5' RACE reads into MiXCR, producing one record per CDR3 protein. The sample comprises 25,000 to 30,000 distinct CDR3 sequences, over 4.5% of which are singletons, and 35% to 50% rests with the top ten. CDR1 is SEHNR and CDR2 is FQNEAQ in the germline V gene (reference sequence). V gave up 4 bases and J gave up 5 bases, with 9 bases separating them. The length of the CDR3 is 12 residues. Sequencing was performed on CD8+ T cells sorted from PBMCs, taken 10 days after the yellow fever booster vaccination. The receptor was isolated from a young man who received the YFV17D yellow fever vaccine. The rearrangement links TRBV7-9 to TRBJ2-7; D is unresolved. CDR3 DNA sequence: TGTGCCAGCAGCTGGAGAATAGACGAGCAGTACTTC. It specifies CASSWRIDEQYF.